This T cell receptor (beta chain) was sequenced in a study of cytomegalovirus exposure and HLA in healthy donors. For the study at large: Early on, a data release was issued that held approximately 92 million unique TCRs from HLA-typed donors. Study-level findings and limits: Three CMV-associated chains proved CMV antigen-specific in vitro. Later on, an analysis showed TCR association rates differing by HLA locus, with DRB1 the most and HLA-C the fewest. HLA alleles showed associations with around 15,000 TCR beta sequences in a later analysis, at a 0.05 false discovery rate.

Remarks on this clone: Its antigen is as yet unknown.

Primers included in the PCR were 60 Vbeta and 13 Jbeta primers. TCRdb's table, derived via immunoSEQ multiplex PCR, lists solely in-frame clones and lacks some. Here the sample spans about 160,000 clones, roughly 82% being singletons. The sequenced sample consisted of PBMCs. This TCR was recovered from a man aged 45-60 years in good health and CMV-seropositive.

CDR3 bases: TGTGCCATCAGTGACCCGGACAGGGGAGCCGGGGAGCTGTTTTTT. Its translation is CAISDPDRGAGELFF. The chain is built from TRBV10-3 and TRBJ2-2; 9 bases agree with TRBD1. Germline loops: CDR1 ENHRY, CDR2 SYGVKD. V shed 3 bases and J 6 bases; nucleotides not matched to a gene: 5. The CDR3 is 15 residues long.